These 20 T cell receptor beta chains share one sample of origin, sequenced in a study of shared T cell receptors in the human thymus. TCRdb keeps only in-frame clones here, not all; method: immunoSEQ multiplex PCR. Among some 640,000 clones, about 90% were seen once, and the ten largest hold roughly 0.0094%. The same sample was also studied in work on human thymus T cells.

Sequencing was performed on thymocytes. These receptor sequences come from a boy younger than two with a congenital heart defect.

The chain uses TRBV28 and TRBJ1-5; 9 bases are a match to TRBD1. The CDR3 covers 14 residues. V lost 2 bases and J lost 8; bases outside the gene matches: 4. CDR1 and CDR2 from the germline V gene are MDHEN and SYDVKM. In DNA form, the CDR3 reads TGTGCCAGCAGTTTACGGGACAGGGATAAGCCCCAGCATTTT. Translating it yields CASSLRDRDKPQHF.

The rearrangement uses TRBV5-4 and TRBJ1-4, with 9 bases identical to TRBD1. The CDR3 is 17 residues long. The J segment lost 7 bases and the V segment lost 2 bases, leaving 12 bases of the junction unmatched. CDR1 and CDR2 from the germline V gene are SGHNT and YYREEE (reference sequence). The CDR3 is CASSFGTGNEFGEKLFF. CDR3 nucleotide sequence: TGTGCCAGCAGCTTCGGGACAGGGAACGAATTCGGTGAAAAACTGTTTTTT.

The chain joins TRBV5-5 to TRBJ2-7, with 15 bases matching TRBD2. The CDR3 totals 17 residues. The V gene's germline CDR1 is SGHKS and CDR2 YYEKEE (reference sequence). J lost 5 bases, V lost 4 bases, and 10 bases had no gene match. CDR3 bases: TGTGCCAGCAGCATAACAGGGACTAGCGGGAGGTTCCACGAGCAGTACTTC. Protein: CASSITGTSGRFHEQYF.

V and J are TRBV6-6 and TRBJ2-1, with D possibly matching TRBD1 (6 bases). The CDR3 totals 16 residues. V was shortened by 7 bases and J by 4 bases, with 20 bases between the two germline ends. The germline gives CDR1 MNHNY, CDR2 SVGAGI (reference sequence). CDR3 sequence reads: CASTPGHPRRYNEQFF. As DNA, the CDR3 is TGTGCCAGCACTCCGGGACACCCCAGAAGGTACAATGAGCAGTTCTTC.

On this clone itself: The sample contains more than one DNA sequence encoding this CDR3. The chain combines TRBV20-1 with TRBJ2-7; maybe TRBD2 (5 bases). Germline V gene lookup returns CDR1 DFQATT and CDR2 SNEGSKA (reference sequence). V lost 3 bases to trimming and J lost 4 bases, with 7 bases between them. The CDR3 totals 11 residues. CDR3 loop: CSASSGYEQYF. The CDR3 nucleotides are TGCAGTGCTAGTTCGGGGTACGAGCAGTACTTC.

The V call is TRBV19, the J call TRBJ2-3; the match to TRBD2 covers 9 bases. The CDR3 totals 15 residues. Germline lookup yields CDR1 LNHDA and CDR2 SQIVND (reference sequence). The ends lost 5 bases at V and 0 bases at J; junction bases unmatched: 3. This CDR3 is CASSVTSGSTDTQYF. The CDR3 DNA is TGTGCCAGTAGTGTCACTAGCGGGAGCACAGATACGCAGTATTTT.

The chain is built from TRBV6-1 and TRBJ2-5; 7 nucleotides agree with TRBD2. Per the germline V gene, CDR1 is MNHNS and CDR2 is SASEGT. The CDR3 has 17 residues. The V segment lost 2 bases and the J segment 1 base; nucleotides outside the gene matches: 10. The CDR3 sequence: CASSEISGTKFQETQYF. The CDR3 region has the DNA TGTGCCAGCAGTGAAATCTCCGGGACTAAGTTCCAAGAGACCCAGTACTTC.

As for this clone: Within the sample, other DNA sequences also encode this same CDR3. V gene TRBV6-6 combines with J gene TRBJ1-5, with TRBD1 as a possible D gene (5 bases). Germline lookup yields CDR1 MNHNY and CDR2 SVGAGI (reference sequence). CDR3 length equals 15 residues. Trimming cost V 0 bases and J 3 bases, with 9 bases left between them. CDR3 nucleotides: TGTGCCAGCAGTTACTCGGGGCAGATCAATCAGCCCCAGCATTTT. Its protein is CASSYSGQINQPQHF.

This chain uses TRBV5-5 with TRBJ1-4; the D is unclear. In germline, CDR1 is SGHKS, CDR2 YYEKEE (reference sequence). The length of the CDR3 is 17 residues. Trimming took 0 bases from V and 4 from J, leaving 16 bases between them. CDR3: CASSLDHRGRINEKLFF. As DNA, the CDR3 is TGTGCCAGCAGCTTGGATCATCGGGGTAGGATTAATGAAAAACTGTTTTTT.

J is TRBJ2-1 and V is TRBV15; 7 nucleotides line up with TRBD2. The V and J ends lost 0 bases and 4 bases, in that order; junction bases with no gene match: 3. The CDR3 consists of 15 residues. The V gene's germline CDR1 is LNHNV and CDR2 YYDKDF (reference sequence). The CDR3 sequence is CATSREREGYNEQFF. The CDR3 DNA sequence: TGTGCCACCAGCAGAGAAAGGGAGGGATACAATGAGCAGTTCTTC.

The chain has TRBV10-1 and TRBJ1-1, with 8 bases fitting TRBD1. The CDR3 loop spans 13 amino acids. Germline V gene lookup returns CDR1 WNHNN and CDR2 SYGVQD (reference sequence). V was clipped by 6 bases and J by 3 bases; unmatched bases: 3. The DNA for the CDR3 is TGCGCCAGCAGGCAGGGGGCCGACACTGAAGCTTTCTTT. This translates into CASRQGADTEAFF.

V and J are TRBV5-4 and TRBJ2-7, with TRBD2 identical over 15 bases. From germline, CDR1 is SGHNT and CDR2 YYREEE (reference sequence). The J segment lost 2 bases and the V segment lost 2 bases, leaving 8 bases of the junction unmatched. This CDR3 has 18 residues. The CDR3 sequence is CASSLGWTSGREAYEQYF. Written as DNA, the CDR3 is TGTGCCAGCAGCTTAGGTTGGACTAGCGGGAGGGAGGCCTACGAGCAGTACTTC.

The chain combines TRBV9 with TRBJ2-7; 11 positions agree with TRBD2. Per germline, CDR1 SGDLS and CDR2 YYNGEE. Trimming at V came to 0 bases and at J to 6 bases, leaving 5 bases not matched to a gene. The CDR3 runs 15 residues. The CDR3 nucleotides are TGTGCCAGCAGCGTAGGTAGCGGGGGGGATACCGAGCAGTACTTC. It translates to CASSVGSGGDTEQYF.

The gene calls are TRBV27 and TRBJ2-1; 7 nucleotides line up with TRBD2. J was trimmed by 5 bases and V by 2 bases; bases with no gene match: 9. CDR3 length: 16 amino acids. Germline V CDR1 and CDR2: MNHEY, SMNVEV (reference sequence). The CDR3 nucleotides are TGTGCCAGCAGTTTACTCGCGGGTGGGACTAACAATGAGCAGTTCTTC. This encodes CASSLLAGGTNNEQFF.

J is TRBJ2-5 and V is TRBV6-5, with 7 bases identical to TRBD1. The V segment lost 6 bases and the J segment 5 bases; nucleotides outside the gene matches: 6. Looked up from germline, CDR1 is MNHEY and CDR2 is SVGAGI. CDR3 size: 13 residues. CDR3 region: CASRRDREETQYF. DNA for the CDR3: TGTGCCAGCAGAAGAGACAGGGAGGAGACCCAGTACTTC.

The V gene is TRBV2, the J gene TRBJ2-7, with TRBD1 identical over 9 bases. Trimming took 7 bases from V and 1 from J; bases not matched to a gene: 2. This CDR3 has 13 residues. Germline V gives CDR1 SNHLY, CDR2 FYNNEI. The CDR3 nucleotides read TGTGCCAGCAAGGGGACAGGGTCCTACGAGCAGTACTTC. This encodes CASKGTGSYEQYF.

In its sample, this clone was seen a few times. The V call is TRBV28, the J call TRBJ1-2; possible D gene TRBD1, 6 bases. The CDR3 has 14 amino acids. V shed 2 bases and J shed 3 bases, with 10 bases lying between them. CDR1 is MDHEN, CDR2 SYDVKM, per germline. The CDR3 here is CASSLIRQDYGYTF. The CDR3 region has the DNA TGTGCCAGCAGTTTAATCCGACAGGACTATGGCTACACCTTC.

This clone was counted only a few times. The chain recombines TRBV5-1 with TRBJ1-1, with D possibly being TRBD1 (6 bases). The CDR3 sequence is 14 residues long. The V end was cut by 2 bases, the J end by 0 bases, with 8 bases between. The V gene's germline CDR1 is SGHRS and CDR2 YFSETQ. The CDR3 DNA reads as TGCGCCAGCAGCTTCGACAGGATGAACACTGAAGCTTTCTTT. It is translated as CASSFDRMNTEAFF.

This rearrangement joins TRBV9 to TRBJ2-1, with D maybe TRBD2 (5 bases). The germline V gene has CDR1 SGDLS and CDR2 YYNGEE. The ends were cut back, 4 bases at V and 9 bases at J, with 14 bases in the middle. This CDR3 has 13 amino acids. The CDR3: CASSTQTSREQFF. The CDR3 DNA sequence: TGTGCCAGCAGCACCCAAACTAGTCGTGAGCAGTTCTTC. The full variable domain, rest sourced from reference TRBV9 and TRBJ2-1, is DSGVTQTPKHLITATGQRVTLRCSPRSGDLSVYWYQQSLDQGLQFLIQYYNGEERAKGNILERFSAQQFPDLHSELNLSSLELGDSALYFCASSTQTSREQFFGPGTRLTVL.

The J gene is TRBJ2-7, the V gene TRBV5-4; D gene ambiguous. Trimming removed 0 bases at V and 3 bases at J, with 7 bases between. The CDR3 has 13 residues. Germline V gene lookup returns CDR1 SGHNT and CDR2 YYREEE (reference sequence). The chain's CDR3 is CASSLGVRYEQYF. The DNA of the CDR3 is TGTGCCAGCAGCTTGGGAGTCCGCTACGAGCAGTACTTC.